Presented here are 15 T cell receptor beta chains from one specimen sequenced in a study of shared clonotypes between healthy human individuals. Repertoires were generated with immunoSEQ multiplex PCR, while TCRdb's copy carries only in-frame clones and drops some. This table has some 1 million clones, about 75% appearing once. Sequenced input: memory CD4+ T cells sorted from blood. Subset meaning: CD45RA-negative fraction. These receptors originate from a man between 18 and 29 years old in good health.

CDR3 in amino acids: CASTLGEKETQYF. CDR3 bases: TGTGCCAGCACCCTCGGCGAAAAAGAGACCCAGTACTTC. The chain uses TRBV7-2 and TRBJ2-5; D is unclear. V shed 7 bases and J shed 3 bases, with 12 bases lying between them. The CDR3 loop spans 13 amino acids. Looked up from germline, CDR1 is SGHTA and CDR2 is FQGNSA.

The rearrangement links TRBV6-1 to TRBJ2-7, with 7 bases fitting TRBD1. Germline loops: CDR1 MNHNS, CDR2 SASEGT. V was clipped by 1 base and J by 5 bases; unmatched bases: 2. This CDR3 contains 13 residues. The CDR3 region has the DNA TGTGCCAGCAGTGAAGGGGACAGAGACGAGCAGTACTTC. Translating it yields CASSEGDRDEQYF.

The chain carries TRBV13 and TRBJ2-3; D remains unclear. The germline CDR1 and CDR2 sequences are PRHDT and FYEKMQ (reference sequence). The V end lost 5 bases, the J end lost 0 bases, and 9 bases lay between the germline ends. There are 14 residues in the CDR3. CDR3 DNA: TGTGCCAGCAGCGGAAGTCATAGCACAGATACGCAGTATTTT. Translating it yields CASSGSHSTDTQYF.

This chain links TRBV7-6 with TRBJ2-7; D gene ambiguous. Germline V gives CDR1 SGHVS, CDR2 FNYEAQ. V lost 2 bases, J lost 5 bases, and 7 bases lay in between. This CDR3 spans 12 amino acids. The CDR3 spells CASSLKGHEQYF. CDR3 coding DNA: TGTGCCAGCAGCTTAAAGGGTCACGAGCAGTACTTC.

This chain joins TRBV27 and TRBJ2-5; weak D call: TRBD2 (5 bases). The end of the DNA aligns better with TRBJ2-7, so the J call may be wrong. The CDR3 loop spans 11 amino acids. Germline assignment: CDR1 MNHEY and CDR2 SMNVEV (reference sequence). The CDR3 DNA sequence: TGTGCCAGCAAAGACTACTACGAGCAGTACTTC. It codes for CASKDYYEQYF.

V is TRBV27 and J is TRBJ2-7, with a weak D call TRBD2 (6 bases). From germline, CDR1 is MNHEY and CDR2 SMNVEV (reference sequence). There are 16 residues in the CDR3. V was pared by 2 bases and J by 3 bases, with 17 bases between. CDR3 residues: CASSLTLGTLFYEQYF. CDR3 in DNA: TGTGCCAGCAGTTTAACGTTGGGGACTCTTTTCTACGAGCAGTACTTC.

The gene calls are TRBV7-8 and TRBJ2-7; no reliable D call. The CDR3 consists of 16 residues. V was pared by 1 base and J by 0 bases, with 13 bases between. The germline V gene has CDR1 SGHVS and CDR2 FQNEAQ. The CDR3: CASSLESRYGSYEQYF. CDR3 DNA: TGTGCCAGCAGCTTAGAGAGTCGTTACGGCTCCTACGAGCAGTACTTC.

The chain is built from TRBV30 and TRBJ2-2; D uncertain. The germline V and J ends were trimmed by 4 bases and 0 bases, with 12 bases remaining between them. This CDR3 is 15 amino acids long. The V gene's germline CDR1 is GTSNPN and CDR2 SVGIG (reference sequence). The chain's CDR3 is CAWTRRASNTGELFF. The DNA for the CDR3 is TGTGCCTGGACTCGCCGGGCCTCGAACACCGGGGAGCTGTTTTTT. The full variable domain, its missing parts supplied by reference TRBV30 and TRBJ2-2, is SQTIHQWPATLVQPVGSPLSLECTVEGTSNPNLYWYRQAAGRGLQLLFYSVGIGQISSEVPQNLSASRPQDRQFILSSKKLLLSDSGFYLCAWTRRASNTGELFFGEGSRLTVL.

Details on this clone: It may be a read error: a sequence one base away is much more abundant. This specimen includes other DNA sequences encoding the same CDR3. The chain couples TRBV27 to TRBJ1-5; tentatively, D is TRBD1 (5 bases). The CDR3 is 15 amino acids. With 0 bases removed from V and 7 bases from J, the gap between germline ends came to 13 bases. In germline, CDR1 is MNHEY, CDR2 SMNVEV (reference sequence). CDR3 sequence reads: CASSLSGTGGQPQHF. The CDR3 DNA sequence: TGTGCCAGCAGTTTATCAGGGACGGGAGGACAGCCCCAGCATTTT.

The V call is TRBV30, the J call TRBJ1-6; 11 nucleotides line up with TRBD1. Trimming took 2 bases from V and 1 from J; bases not matched to a gene: 7. Germline V gives CDR1 GTSNPN, CDR2 SVGIG (reference sequence). This CDR3 contains 18 residues. The CDR3 nucleotides are TGTGCCTGGAGTCGGGACAGGGGGTCAGGATCCTATAATTCACCCCTCCACTTT. Its protein is CAWSRDRGSGSYNSPLHF. Drawing the rest from reference TRBV30 and TRBJ1-6, the complete variable domain is SQTIHQWPATLVQPVGSPLSLECTVEGTSNPNLYWYRQAAGRGLQLLFYSVGIGQISSEVPQNLSASRPQDRQFILSSKKLLLSDSGFYLCAWSRDRGSGSYNSPLHFGNGTRLTVT.

The chain uses TRBV5-1 and TRBJ1-3; D is perhaps TRBD1 (5 bases). V lost 0 bases, J lost 2 bases, and 9 bases lay in between. This CDR3 spans 15 amino acids. CDR1 is SGHRS, CDR2 YFSETQ, per germline. The CDR3: CASSLGDGAGNTIYF. For the CDR3, the DNA is TGCGCCAGCAGCTTGGGGGACGGAGCTGGAAACACCATATATTTT.

The chain links TRBV28 to TRBJ1-5; D might be TRBD1 (6 bases). Per germline, CDR1 MDHEN and CDR2 SYDVKM. Trimming left V 11 bases short and J 1 base short, with 15 bases between. The CDR3 runs 14 residues. CDR3 residues: CAGNRDGSNQPQHF. CDR3 nucleotides: TGTGCCGGCAACAGGGACGGAAGCAATCAGCCCCAGCATTTT.

The CDR3 DNA reads as TGTGCCAGCAGTCCCCGGACAGGGGTAGAAAATTCACCCCTCCACTTT. It specifies CASSPRTGVENSPLHF. This chain uses TRBV27 with TRBJ1-6; 9 nucleotides align to TRBD1. Germline V gene sequence: CDR1 MNHEY, CDR2 SMNVEV (reference sequence). The junction had 9 bases not matched to a gene; V was cut back by 5 bases and J by 7 bases. CDR3 length equals 16 residues.

The chain couples TRBV29-1 to TRBJ1-2; no firm D call. The germline V and J ends were trimmed by 4 bases and 4 bases, with 13 bases remaining between them. Germline loops: CDR1 SQVTM, CDR2 ANQGSEA. The CDR3 consists of 13 residues. Here the CDR3 reads CSVADPYGYGYTF. CDR3 in DNA: TGCAGCGTTGCTGATCCATATGGCTATGGCTACACCTTC. Together with reference TRBV29-1 and TRBJ1-2, the CDR3 gives the full variable domain: SAVISQKPSRDICQRGTSLTIQCQVDSQVTMMFWYRQQPGQSLTLIATANQGSEATYESGFVIDKFPISRPNLTFSTLTVSNMSPEDSSIYLCSVADPYGYGYTFGSGTRLTVV.

With regard to this clone: Distinct nucleotide sequences in the sample also encode this CDR3. V gene TRBV7-6 combines with J gene TRBJ2-3; 8 bases are shared with TRBD1. V shed 1 base and J 1 base; nucleotides not matched to a gene: 1. CDR1 and CDR2 (germline): SGHVS, FNYEAQ. The CDR3 has 15 residues. The CDR3 here is CASSLEGQGTDTQYF. DNA for the CDR3: TGTGCCAGCAGCTTAGAGGGACAGGGCACAGATACGCAGTATTTT.